Below, 21 T cell receptor beta chains from the same sample are listed, as sequenced in a study of blood T cell repertoires in COVID-19. Method: immunoSEQ multiplex PCR; TCRdb's copy keeps in-frame clones and lacks some. Among 150,000 to 200,000 clones, roughly nine tenths were seen once, and the ten largest hold approximately 2.3%. What was sequenced was peripheral blood. These receptors came from a man aged 65 to 85 with active or convalescent COVID-19.

The V and J genes are TRBV19 and TRBJ2-3; D gene uncertain. V lost 6 bases and J 2 bases, leaving 9 bases between the germline ends. The length of the CDR3 is 13 residues. Per the germline V gene, CDR1 is LNHDA and CDR2 is SQIVND (reference sequence). The CDR3 here is CASRWASTDTQYF. For the CDR3, the DNA is TGTGCCAGTAGGTGGGCGTCCACAGATACGCAGTATTTT.

V usage is TRBV28 and J usage is TRBJ2-5; no clear D. CDR3 length equals 12 residues. Trimming left V 6 bases short and J 4 bases short, with 9 bases between. Germline V gives CDR1 MDHEN, CDR2 SYDVKM. CDR3 sequence: CASSTTPETQYF. The CDR3 nucleotides are TGTGCCAGCAGCACCACTCCAGAGACCCAGTACTTC. Full variable domain (outside the CDR3, taken from reference TRBV28 and TRBJ2-5): DVKVTQSSRYLVKRTGEKVFLECVQDMDHENMFWYRQDPGLGLRLIYFSYDVKMKEKGDIPEGYSVSREKKERFSLILESASTNQTSMYLCASSTTPETQYFGPGTRLLVL.

The chain has TRBV6-4 and TRBJ2-7, with D perhaps TRBD2 (6 bases). The CDR3 contains 13 residues. Germline V gives CDR1 MRHNA, CDR2 SNTAGT. V was shortened by 7 bases and J by 3 bases, with 13 bases between the two germline ends. CDR3: CASTEGLGYEQYF. CDR3 DNA: TGTGCCAGCACGGAGGGTTTAGGCTACGAGCAGTACTTC.

This rearrangement joins TRBV7-2 to TRBJ2-5, with 11 bases lining up with TRBD2. This CDR3 is built from 17 residues. The germline V gene encodes CDR1 SGHTA and CDR2 FQGNSA. V was clipped by 4 bases and J by 3 bases; unmatched bases: 10. The CDR3, as DNA: TGTGCCAGCAGCTACGCCGCCACTAGCGGGAGTAAAGAGACCCAGTACTTC. It yields the protein CASSYAATSGSKETQYF. The entire variable domain, with the rest obtained from reference TRBV7-2 and TRBJ2-5, is as follows: GAGVSQSPSNKVTEKGKDVELRCDPISGHTALYWYRQSLGQGLEFLIYFQGNSAPDKSGLPSDRFSAERTGGSVSTLTIQRTQQEDSAVYLCASSYAATSGSKETQYFGPGTRLLVL.

This clone was seen once. CDR3 loop: CASSLVGGPPTNEKLFF. Here the CDR3 DNA reads TGTGCCAGCAGCTTAGTTGGGGGCCCCCCAACTAATGAAAAACTGTTTTTT. The chain uses TRBV7-9 and TRBJ1-4, with D tentatively TRBD1 (6 bases). The germline V gene encodes CDR1 SEHNR and CDR2 FQNEAQ (reference sequence). This CDR3 has 17 residues. V was clipped by 1 base and J by 0 bases, with 12 bases between them.

This chain links TRBV15 with TRBJ1-4; weak D call: TRBD1 (6 bases). The CDR3 contains 15 residues. The V gene lost 3 bases and the J gene lost 2 bases, with 10 bases spanning the gap. Germline assignment: CDR1 LNHNV and CDR2 YYDKDF (reference sequence). The CDR3, as DNA: TGTGCCACCAGCAGTCCGACAGGTACTAATGAAAAACTGTTTTTT. It is translated as CATSSPTGTNEKLFF.

The genes are TRBV28 and TRBJ2-7, with TRBD2 matching over 10 bases. This CDR3 spans 16 amino acids. Germline V gene data show CDR1 as MDHEN and CDR2 as SYDVKM. After removal of 4 bases from V and 5 bases from J, the junction contained 11 bases not matched to a gene. The CDR3 DNA sequence: TGTGCCAGCAGTTCCTCGGGGGTAGCGGGAGGACACGAGCAGTACTTC. Its protein product is CASSSSGVAGGHEQYF.

This chain uses TRBV28 with TRBJ2-4, with 9 bases lining up with TRBD2. With V trimmed by 0 bases and J by 0 bases, 6 bases remained unmatched. CDR3 length: 18 residues. Germline V gene sequence: CDR1 MDHEN, CDR2 SYDVKM. The CDR3 bases are TGTGCCAGCAGTTTATGGGGGGCGGGAGGGCTAGCCAAAAACATTCAGTACTTC. The encoded protein is CASSLWGAGGLAKNIQYF. The whole variable domain, filled in from reference TRBV28 and TRBJ2-4, reads DVKVTQSSRYLVKRTGEKVFLECVQDMDHENMFWYRQDPGLGLRLIYFSYDVKMKEKGDIPEGYSVSREKKERFSLILESASTNQTSMYLCASSLWGAGGLAKNIQYFGAGTRLSVL.

This clone was seen only a few times. V gene TRBV2 combines with J gene TRBJ1-3, with D unresolved. CDR3 length equals 17 residues. Trimming removed 4 bases at V and 2 bases at J, with 18 bases between. From germline, CDR1 is SNHLY and CDR2 FYNNEI. The CDR3 loop reads CASSVTSLGNPGNTIYF. The CDR3 DNA follows: TGTGCCAGCAGTGTAACCTCCCTAGGAAATCCTGGAAACACCATATATTTT.

The chain combines TRBV6-5 with TRBJ2-1, with D perhaps matching TRBD2 (6 bases). The CDR3 spans 15 residues. Deletions cut 6 bases from V and 0 bases from J, with 12 bases between. CDR1 is MNHEY, CDR2 SVGAGI, per germline. Here the CDR3 DNA reads TGTGCCAGCAGCCGACTAGTTTTCTCCTACAATGAGCAGTTCTTC. Translating it yields CASSRLVFSYNEQFF.

The CDR3 protein is CASSPGSFNSPLHF. The CDR3 DNA sequence: TGCGCCAGCAGCCCCGGGAGTTTTAATTCACCCCTCCACTTT. The V call is TRBV5-1, the J call TRBJ1-6; D remains unclear. V was clipped by 4 bases and J by 6 bases, with 11 bases between them. The CDR3 loop spans 14 amino acids. Germline values: CDR1 SGHRS, CDR2 YFSETQ.

V is TRBV24-1 and J is TRBJ2-1, with 10 bases fitting TRBD2. The CDR3 is 15 amino acids. Germline V gene lookup returns CDR1 KGHDR and CDR2 SFDVKD. The junction had 0 bases not matched to a gene; V was cut back by 5 bases and J by 0 bases. The CDR3 nucleotides read TGTGCCACCAGTGTAGCGGGAGGCTCCTACAATGAGCAGTTCTTC. It translates to CATSVAGGSYNEQFF.

The genes are TRBV9 and TRBJ1-4, with 7 bases lining up with TRBD1. Trimming cost V 0 bases and J 6 bases; bases outside gene matches: 5. The CDR3 runs to 15 residues. The germline CDR1 and CDR2 sequences are SGDLS and YYNGEE. CDR3 DNA: TGTGCCAGCAGCGTAGGAACAGGGGCTGATGAAAAACTGTTTTTT. Amino acids: CASSVGTGADEKLFF.

In DNA form, the CDR3 reads TGTGCCAGCAGCCCCTTCGCCGGGTATGAGCAGTATTTT. It translates to CASSPFAGYEQYF. The chain recombines TRBV7-8 with TRBJ2-3; D is undetermined. Germline V gives CDR1 SGHVS, CDR2 FQNEAQ. Trimming left V 5 bases short and J 11 bases short, with 17 bases between. The CDR3 extends over 13 amino acids.

The V and J genes are TRBV6-1 and TRBJ2-7, with D perhaps matching TRBD1 (5 bases). The CDR3 sequence is 14 residues long. The V gene's germline CDR1 is MNHNS and CDR2 SASEGT. V lost 5 bases and J 0 bases, leaving 11 bases between the germline ends. The CDR3 sequence is CASSFQDTSYEQYF. CDR3 nucleotides: TGTGCCAGCAGTTTCCAGGACACCTCCTACGAGCAGTACTTC.

The rearrangement joins TRBV5-8 to TRBJ2-7; weak D call: TRBD1 (5 bases). This CDR3 spans 12 amino acids. The V gene lost 3 bases and the J gene lost 4 bases, with 8 bases spanning the gap. From germline, CDR1 is SGHTS and CDR2 YDEGEE. This chain's CDR3 is CASSSRVYEQYF. The DNA for the CDR3 is TGTGCCAGCAGCTCCAGGGTTTACGAGCAGTACTTC.

The CDR3 region has the DNA TGTGCCAGCAGCCCGGGTCCAGATCGCAATGAGCAGTTCTTC. It codes for CASSPGPDRNEQFF. The chain links TRBV13 to TRBJ2-1, with unresolved D. The CDR3 extends over 14 amino acids. Germline CDR1 PRHDT, CDR2 FYEKMQ (reference sequence). V was shortened by 5 bases and J by 6 bases, with 14 bases between the two germline ends.

This chain joins TRBV30 and TRBJ1-1; TRBD1 might be the D (5 bases). The CDR3 length is 13 residues. Germline V gives CDR1 GTSNPN, CDR2 SVGIG (reference sequence). The V end lost 3 bases, the J end lost 4 bases, and 12 bases lay between the germline ends. Written as DNA, the CDR3 is TGTGCCTGGAGCAGGGCTCGGGTCACTGAAGCTTTCTTT. This encodes CAWSRARVTEAFF.

The chain links TRBV11-2 to TRBJ1-2; 8 bases are a match to TRBD1. The J segment lost 2 bases and the V segment lost 5 bases, leaving 4 bases of the junction unmatched. Germline loops: CDR1 SGHAT, CDR2 FQNNGV. This CDR3 spans 14 amino acids. This CDR3 reads CASSPGQGNYGYTF. Written as DNA, the CDR3 is TGTGCCAGCAGCCCAGGACAGGGAAACTATGGCTACACCTTC.

This clone has more than one count but fewer than ten. The chain recombines TRBV10-3 with TRBJ2-5; TRBD2 matches 7 bases. The CDR3 sequence is 17 residues long. Germline assignment: CDR1 ENHRY and CDR2 SYGVKD. With 5 bases clipped from V and 4 bases from J, the junction kept 16 bases outside the gene matches. The CDR3 nucleotides are TGTGCCATCAGTTCAAGACTAGCTGGGAACCCTTCAGAGACCCAGTACTTC. Translation gives CAISSRLAGNPSETQYF.

The CDR3: CASSFRSPSTDTQYF. In nucleotides, the CDR3 is TGCGCCAGCAGCTTTAGGAGTCCATCCACAGATACGCAGTATTTT. The gene calls are TRBV5-1 and TRBJ2-3; D gene ambiguous. V was pared by 2 bases and J by 2 bases, with 12 bases between. The CDR3 spans 15 residues. The germline gives CDR1 SGHRS, CDR2 YFSETQ. Using reference TRBV5-1 and TRBJ2-3 for the parts outside the CDR3, the full variable domain is KAGVTQTPRYLIKTRGQQVTLSCSPISGHRSVSWYQQTPGQGLQFLFEYFSETQRNKGNFPGRFSGRQFSNSRSEMNVSTLELGDSALYLCASSFRSPSTDTQYFGPGTRLTVL.